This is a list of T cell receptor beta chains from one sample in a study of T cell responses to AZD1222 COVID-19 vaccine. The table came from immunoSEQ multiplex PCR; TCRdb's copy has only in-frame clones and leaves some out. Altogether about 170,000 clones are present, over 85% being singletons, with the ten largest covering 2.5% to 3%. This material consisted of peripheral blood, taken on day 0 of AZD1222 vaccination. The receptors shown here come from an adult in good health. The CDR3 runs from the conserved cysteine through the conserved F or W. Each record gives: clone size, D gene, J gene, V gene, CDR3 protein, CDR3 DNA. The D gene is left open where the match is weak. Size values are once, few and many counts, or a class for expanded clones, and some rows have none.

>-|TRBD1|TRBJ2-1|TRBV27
CASSLGQGYEQFF
TGTGCCAGCAGTTTGGGACAGGGCTATGAGCAGTTCTTC
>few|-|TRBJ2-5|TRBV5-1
CASSLTGAETQYF
TGCGCCAGCAGCTTGACGGGGGCCGAGACCCAGTACTTC
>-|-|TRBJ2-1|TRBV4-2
CASSQEVGSNEQFF
TGTGCCAGCAGCCAAGAGGTAGGGAGCAATGAGCAGTTCTTC
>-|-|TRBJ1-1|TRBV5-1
CASSFTSAGTEAFF
TGCGCCAGCAGCTTCACATCGGCGGGCACTGAAGCTTTCTTT
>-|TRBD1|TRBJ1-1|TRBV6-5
CATYRGPGMNTEAFF
TGTGCCACCTACAGGGGGCCGGGGATGAACACTGAAGCTTTCTTT
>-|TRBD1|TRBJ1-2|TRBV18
CASSPGQGNYGYTF
TGTGCCAGCTCACCCGGACAGGGGAACTATGGCTACACCTTC
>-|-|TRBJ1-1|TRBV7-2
CASSPTGGVNTEAFF
TGTGCCAGCAGCCCCACGGGGGGGGTGAACACTGAAGCTTTCTTT
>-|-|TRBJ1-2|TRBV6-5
CAILVGGRDYGYTF
TGTGCCATACTCGTGGGGGGGAGGGACTATGGCTACACCTTC
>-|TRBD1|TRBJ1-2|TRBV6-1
CASSARGQSASNYGYTF
TGTGCCAGCAGTGCCCGGGGACAGTCAGCGTCTAACTATGGCTACACCTTC
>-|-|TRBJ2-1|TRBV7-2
CASSSNRVGEQFF
TGTGCCAGCAGCTCGAACAGGGTCGGGGAGCAGTTCTTC
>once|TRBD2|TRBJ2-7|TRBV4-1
CASSPLGGGKSYEQYF
TGCGCCAGCAGCCCCCTTGGGGGAGGGAAGTCCTACGAGCAGTACTTC
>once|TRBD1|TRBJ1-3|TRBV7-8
CASSQTQGASGNTIYF
TGTGCCAGCAGTCAGACCCAGGGGGCCTCTGGAAACACCATATATTTT
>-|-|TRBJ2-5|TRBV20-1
CSAKRQETQYF
TGCAGTGCTAAGCGGCAAGAGACCCAGTACTTC
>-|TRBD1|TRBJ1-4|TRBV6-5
CASSYGTGGEKLFF
TGTGCCAGCAGTTACGGGACAGGGGGTGAAAAACTGTTTTTT
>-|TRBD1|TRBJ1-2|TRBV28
CASTKLDRGGNTF
TGTGCCAGCACGAAACTTGACAGGGGCGGAAACACCTTC
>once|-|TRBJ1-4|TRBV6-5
CASSSENSREKLFF
TGTGCCAGCAGTTCCGAGAATTCGCGTGAAAAACTGTTTTTT
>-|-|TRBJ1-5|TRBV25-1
CASSEFGSSNQPQHF
TGTGCCAGCAGTGAATTTGGTAGTAGCAATCAGCCCCAGCATTTT
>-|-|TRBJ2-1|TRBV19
CASSPGLLNEQFF
TGTGCCAGTAGTCCCGGACTTTTAAATGAGCAGTTCTTC
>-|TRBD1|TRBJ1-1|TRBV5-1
CASSLSRTGDEAFF
TGCGCCAGCAGCTTGAGCAGGACAGGGGATGAAGCTTTCTTT
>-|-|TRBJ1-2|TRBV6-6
CASSYSGDNYGYTF
TGTGCCAGCAGTTACTCAGGAGACAACTATGGCTACACCTTC
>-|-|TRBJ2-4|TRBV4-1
CASGSVTAENIQYF
TGCGCCAGCGGTTCGGTAACAGCCGAAAACATTCAGTACTTC
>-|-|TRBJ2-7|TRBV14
CASSPGSFYEQYF
TGTGCCAGCAGTCCGGGCTCATTCTACGAGCAGTACTTC
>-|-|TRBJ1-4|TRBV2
CASGDGELEKLFF
TGTGCCAGCGGGGACGGGGAGCTCGAAAAACTGTTTTTT
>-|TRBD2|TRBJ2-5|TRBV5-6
CASRKLAGVEETQYF
TGTGCCAGCAGGAAGCTAGCGGGAGTGGAAGAGACCCAGTACTTC
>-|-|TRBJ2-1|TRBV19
CASSIISSSYNEQFF
TGTGCCAGTAGTATAATCAGCAGCTCCTACAATGAGCAGTTCTTC
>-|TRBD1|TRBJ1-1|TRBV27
CASSLLGRGRGYTEAFF
TGTGCCAGCAGTTTACTGGGCAGGGGGCGCGGTTACACTGAAGCTTTCTTT
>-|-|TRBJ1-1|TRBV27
CASSLKGDTEAFF
TGTGCCAGCAGTTTAAAAGGGGACACTGAAGCTTTCTTT
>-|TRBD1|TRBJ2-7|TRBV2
CASSGEGTGSYEQYF
TGTGCCAGCAGTGGGGAAGGGACAGGGTCCTACGAGCAGTACTTC
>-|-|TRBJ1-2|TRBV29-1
CSVEDTENYGYTF
TGCAGCGTTGAGGACACTGAAAACTATGGCTACACCTTC
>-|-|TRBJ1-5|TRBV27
CASSSRDRGSNQPQHF
TGTGCCAGCAGTTCCCGGGATCGAGGAAGCAATCAGCCCCAGCATTTT
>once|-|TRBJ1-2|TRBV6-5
CASITHPGIGDGYTF
TGTGCCAGCATAACCCACCCGGGAATCGGGGATGGCTACACCTTC
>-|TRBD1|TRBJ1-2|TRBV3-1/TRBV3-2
CASSSDRGQGYTF
TGTGCCAGCAGCTCTGACAGGGGGCAGGGCTACACCTTC
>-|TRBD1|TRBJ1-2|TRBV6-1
CASSEGTGYNYGYTF
TGTGCCAGCAGTGAAGGGACAGGCTATAACTATGGCTACACCTTC
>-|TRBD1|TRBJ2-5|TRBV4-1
CASSQGDRGQETQYF
TGCGCCAGCAGCCAAGGGGACAGGGGGCAAGAGACCCAGTACTTC
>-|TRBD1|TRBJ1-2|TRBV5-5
CASSLGSGQGGDYGYTF
TGTGCCAGCAGCTTGGGGAGCGGACAGGGAGGGGACTATGGCTACACCTTC
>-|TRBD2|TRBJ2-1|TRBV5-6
CASSLVGTSGTYNEQFF
TGTGCCAGCAGCTTGGTAGGGACTAGCGGTACCTACAATGAGCAGTTCTTC
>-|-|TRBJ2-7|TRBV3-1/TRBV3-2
CASSIGQFSYEQYF
TGTGCCAGCAGCATCGGACAGTTCTCCTACGAGCAGTACTTC
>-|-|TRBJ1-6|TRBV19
CASSIPRTSSYNSPLHF
TGTGCCAGTAGTATCCCGCGCACGAGCTCCTATAATTCACCCCTCCACTTT
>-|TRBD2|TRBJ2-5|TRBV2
CASSVREGPETQYF
TGTGCCAGCAGCGTGCGGGAGGGCCCTGAGACCCAGTACTTC
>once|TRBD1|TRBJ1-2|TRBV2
CASSEALSQGPYGYTF
TGTGCCAGCAGTGAAGCGCTTTCACAGGGGCCCTATGGCTACACCTTC
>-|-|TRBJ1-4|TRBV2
CASRGDTVGEKLFF
TGTGCCAGCAGAGGGGACACAGTGGGTGAAAAACTGTTTTTT
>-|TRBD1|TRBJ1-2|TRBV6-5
CATWDSSNYGYTF
TGTGCCACCTGGGACAGCTCTAACTATGGCTACACCTTC
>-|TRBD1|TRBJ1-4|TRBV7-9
CASSGRDSGTEKLFF
TGTGCCAGCAGCGGGAGGGACAGCGGTACCGAAAAACTGTTTTTT
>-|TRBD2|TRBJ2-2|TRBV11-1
CASSWTSGRAGELFF
TGTGCCAGCAGCTGGACTAGCGGGAGAGCGGGGGAGCTGTTTTTT
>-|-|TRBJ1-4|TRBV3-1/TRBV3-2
CASSHGPGRTNEKLFF
TGTGCCAGCAGCCATGGTCCGGGACGGACTAATGAAAAACTGTTTTTT
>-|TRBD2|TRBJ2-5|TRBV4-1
CASSQEGLAGVQETQYF
TGCGCCAGCAGCCAAGAGGGACTAGCGGGGGTACAAGAGACCCAGTACTTC
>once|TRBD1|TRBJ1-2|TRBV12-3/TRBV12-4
CASSHDRGYGYTF
TGTGCCAGCAGTCACGACAGGGGCTATGGCTACACCTTC
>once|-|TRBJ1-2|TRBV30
CAWSVRGSNYGYTF
TGTGCCTGGAGTGTACGGGGCAGCAACTATGGCTACACCTTC
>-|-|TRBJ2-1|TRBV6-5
CASYRVSDEQFF
TGTGCCAGTTACAGGGTGTCGGATGAGCAGTTCTTC
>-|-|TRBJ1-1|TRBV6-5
CATSRVSTEAFF
TGTGCCACCTCCCGGGTGAGCACTGAAGCTTTCTTT
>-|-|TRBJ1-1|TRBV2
CASSAGMNTEAFF
TGTGCCAGCAGTGCGGGCATGAACACTGAAGCTTTCTTT
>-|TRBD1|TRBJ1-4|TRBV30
CAWSRRGVNEKLFF
TGTGCCTGGAGTCGCAGGGGGGTAAATGAAAAACTGTTTTTT
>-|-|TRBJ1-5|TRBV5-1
CASSLAGSDQPQHF
TGCGCCAGCAGCTTGGCCGGGAGCGATCAGCCCCAGCATTTT
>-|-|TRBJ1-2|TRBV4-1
CASSRVKGEGYGYTF
TGCGCCAGCAGCCGGGTCAAAGGGGAGGGTTATGGCTACACCTTC
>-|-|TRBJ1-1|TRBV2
CASGWGTEAFF
TGTGCCAGCGGTTGGGGGACTGAAGCTTTCTTT